What follows are 29 T cell receptor beta chains derived from one specimen sequenced in a study of CD8 T cells in Susac syndrome (dated by TCRdb to the late 2010s). Receptor libraries were prepared by the immunoSEQ multiplex PCR assay. RNA was extracted using the RNeasy kit, and about 0.5 to 1 microgram was reverse transcribed with random hexamers. TCRdb reprocessing: public reads trimmed at Q25 with fastp, clones called with MiXCR, in-frame beta chains kept. Entries are consolidated by CDR3 protein sequence, retaining the most common genes and DNA. The sample profile shows some 300,000 distinct CDR3 sequences; approximately 90% of them were found once. The leading ten clones occupy around 0.18% of the sample. Sequenced sample: CD8+ T cells from PBMCs. These receptors originate from a human donor with multiple sclerosis.

The chain combines TRBV2 with TRBJ2-2, with a weak D call TRBD1 (5 bases). The germline V gene encodes CDR1 SNHLY and CDR2 FYNNEI. The CDR3 has 15 residues. The V end lost 4 bases, the J end lost 1 base, and 10 bases lay between the germline ends. DNA for the CDR3: TGTGCCAGCAGTGCTGACAGACTGAACACCGGGGAGCTGTTTTTT. As protein: CASSADRLNTGELFF.

V is TRBV28 and J is TRBJ1-6; perhaps TRBD1 as D (5 bases). Germline CDR1 is MDHEN and CDR2 is SYDVKM. The CDR3 consists of 14 residues. Deletions cut 3 bases from V and 9 bases from J, with 12 bases between. CDR3 residues: CASSFRKGSSPLHF. CDR3 DNA sequence: TGTGCCAGCAGTTTTAGGAAGGGGAGTTCACCCCTCCACTTT.

The gene calls are TRBV9 and TRBJ2-6; 9 nucleotides align to TRBD2. This CDR3 has 18 amino acids. Trimming at V came to 0 bases and at J to 1 base, leaving 5 bases not matched to a gene. CDR1 and CDR2 from the germline V gene are SGDLS and YYNGEE. DNA of the CDR3: TGTGCCAGCAGCGTAGGCGGCGGGGGGGTATCTGGGGCCAACGTCCTGACTTTC. Encoded protein: CASSVGGGGVSGANVLTF. Full variable domain (rest looked up from reference TRBV9 and TRBJ2-6): DSGVTQTPKHLITATGQRVTLRCSPRSGDLSVYWYQQSLDQGLQFLIQYYNGEERAKGNILERFSAQQFPDLHSELNLSSLELGDSALYFCASSVGGGGVSGANVLTFGAGSRLTVL.

The chain carries TRBV12-3 or TRBV12-4 and TRBJ2-1, with D tentatively TRBD2 (5 bases). The V end was cut by 6 bases, the J end by 6 bases, with 15 bases between. The CDR3 totals 14 residues. CDR3 nucleotide sequence: TGTGCCAGCAGCCCGCCCGACCGGGGCAATGAGCAGTTCTTC. Protein: CASSPPDRGNEQFF.

The V call is TRBV23-1, the J call TRBJ2-2; 7 positions match TRBD2. TRBV23-1 is placed among ORFs of uncertain function. The CDR3 covers 18 residues. Germline trimming cut 4 bases from V and 2 bases from J; bases unmatched to any gene: 13. The CDR3 loop is CASSLYRMLADNTGELFF. The CDR3 nucleotides read TGCGCCAGCAGTCTCTATAGAATGCTAGCGGATAACACCGGGGAGCTGTTTTTT.

J is TRBJ1-2 and V is TRBV6-4; TRBD1 might be the D (5 bases). The germline V gene has CDR1 MRHNA and CDR2 SNTAGT. V was cut by 3 bases and J by 6 bases, with 14 bases left in between. The CDR3 contains 14 residues. This chain's CDR3 is CASSEGRESDGYTF. DNA for the CDR3: TGTGCCAGCAGTGAGGGCAGGGAATCAGATGGCTACACCTTC.

In its sample, this clonotype was seen a few times. The chain is built from TRBV6-2 or TRBV6-3 and TRBJ2-2, with TRBD1 matching over 9 bases. Trimming took 8 bases from V and 5 from J; bases not matched to a gene: 12. The CDR3 is 16 amino acids. CDR1 is MNHEY and CDR2 is SVGEGT in the germline V gene. CDR3 amino acids: CASGEQGALATGELFF. The CDR3 coding sequence is TGTGCCAGCGGGGAACAGGGGGCCCTCGCGACCGGGGAGCTGTTTTTT.

The chain links TRBV12-3 or TRBV12-4 to TRBJ1-5; maybe TRBD1 (6 bases). V lost 6 bases to trimming and J lost 5 bases, with 11 bases between them. The CDR3 runs 13 residues. CDR3: CASSPGVHQPQHF. CDR3 in DNA: TGTGCCAGCAGCCCAGGGGTCCATCAGCCCCAGCATTTT.

The chain has TRBV29-1 and TRBJ1-1; no reliable D call. The CDR3 is 12 amino acids. CDR1 and CDR2 (germline): SQVTM, ANQGSEA. Trimming took off 1 base at V and 1 base at J, with 4 bases between the two ends. The CDR3 DNA follows: TGCAGCGTTGAAGGACAGAACACTGAAGCTTTCTTT. It encodes CSVEGQNTEAFF.

V and J are TRBV7-3 and TRBJ2-5; 7 bases match TRBD1. This CDR3 spans 16 amino acids. Germline lookup yields CDR1 SGHTA and CDR2 FQGTGA. Germline trimming cut 0 bases from V and 3 bases from J; bases unmatched to any gene: 7. The CDR3 sequence is CASSLTGLDREETQYF. The CDR3 DNA reads as TGTGCCAGCAGCTTAACGGGTCTAGACAGGGAAGAGACCCAGTACTTC.

The chain combines TRBV29-1 with TRBJ2-7; D is uncertain. Germline lookup yields CDR1 SQVTM and CDR2 ANQGSEA. The V end was cut by 7 bases, the J end by 0 bases, with 13 bases between. There are 13 residues in the CDR3. The CDR3 bases are TGCAGCGCCAAGGCAGGAGACTCCTACGAGCAGTACTTC. Its translation: CSAKAGDSYEQYF.

This chain joins TRBV2 and TRBJ2-7; D ambiguous. Germline CDR1 is SNHLY and CDR2 is FYNNEI. V was clipped by 4 bases and J by 2 bases, with 9 bases between them. This CDR3 has 13 amino acids. CDR3 in DNA: TGTGCCAGCAGTGTGAACGGTCCCTACGAGCAGTACTTC. Its protein is CASSVNGPYEQYF.

This clonotype has more than one count but fewer than ten. The rearrangement links TRBV5-1 to TRBJ2-7; the D gene is possibly TRBD1 (5 bases). CDR1 is SGHRS and CDR2 is YFSETQ in the germline V gene. V lost 2 bases, J lost 3 bases, and 15 bases lay in between. The CDR3 is made up of 15 amino acids. The CDR3 protein is CASSFGAVGDYEQYF. In DNA, the CDR3 is TGCGCCAGCAGCTTTGGGGCGGTAGGTGACTACGAGCAGTACTTC.

The chain links TRBV20-1 to TRBJ2-7, with 10 bases matching TRBD2. CDR3 length equals 18 residues. Unmatched junction bases numbered 18, after V lost 3 bases and J lost 4 bases. CDR1 and CDR2 from the germline V gene are DFQATT and SNEGSKA (reference sequence). The CDR3 sequence: CSASPLFKLAGSFYEQYF. DNA of the CDR3: TGCAGTGCTAGTCCCCTTTTCAAACTAGCGGGATCTTTTTACGAGCAGTACTTC.

The V gene is TRBV13, the J gene TRBJ1-2; D is unclear. The germline CDR1 and CDR2 sequences are PRHDT and FYEKMQ (reference sequence). The V gene lost 2 bases and the J gene lost 3 bases, with 4 bases spanning the gap. CDR3 length: 12 amino acids. This chain's CDR3 is CASSLSHYGYTF. CDR3 DNA sequence: TGTGCCAGCAGCTTATCGCACTATGGCTACACCTTC.

V usage is TRBV20-1 and J usage is TRBJ2-5; TRBD2 is a possible D gene (6 bases). The length of the CDR3 is 17 residues. V was cut by 3 bases and J by 2 bases, with 22 bases left in between. Germline CDR1 DFQATT, CDR2 SNEGSKA (reference sequence). The chain's CDR3 is CSASDVGDSRPQETQYF. In DNA form, the CDR3 reads TGCAGTGCTAGTGACGTCGGGGACTCGAGGCCTCAAGAGACCCAGTACTTC.

The V call is TRBV11-3, the J call TRBJ2-5, with D unresolved. There are 13 residues in the CDR3. Between the trimmed V and J ends, which lost 4 bases and 1 base, there was a span of 7 bases. Germline lookup yields CDR1 SGHNT and CDR2 YENEEA. CDR3 nucleotide sequence: TGTGCCAGCAGCTCCGCCCTCCAAGAGACCCAGTACTTC. It translates to CASSSALQETQYF.

This clonotype was recorded a few times. Its ends do not fully match the called genes, so a read error is possible. CDR3 amino acids: CASSPVSGNTEAFF. The CDR3, as DNA: TGTGCTAGCAGCCCCGTATCTGGGAACACTGAAGCTTTCTTT. J is TRBJ1-1 and V is TRBV7-6; D gene unclear. The length of the CDR3 is 14 residues. The germline V gene has CDR1 SGHVS and CDR2 FNYEAQ. Full variable domain (remainder filled in from reference TRBV7-6 and TRBJ1-1): GAGVSQSPRYKVTKRGQDVALRCDPISGHVSLYWYRQALGQGPEFLTYFNYEAQQDKSGLPNDRFSAERPEGSISTLTIQRTEQRDSAMYRCASSPVSGNTEAFFGQGTRLTVV.

The chain links TRBV6-2 or TRBV6-3 to TRBJ1-1, with D unresolved. Germline lookup yields CDR1 MNHEY and CDR2 SVGEGT. This CDR3 has 10 amino acids. V dropped 4 bases and J dropped 6 bases, with 3 bases sitting between them. The CDR3 is CASSFSEAFF. CDR3 nucleotide sequence: TGTGCCAGCAGTTTCTCTGAAGCTTTCTTT.

The chain couples TRBV19 to TRBJ2-7; D uncertain. Per germline, CDR1 LNHDA and CDR2 SQIVND (reference sequence). This CDR3 comprises 13 residues. The ends were cut back, 3 bases at V and 0 bases at J, with 6 bases in the middle. In DNA form, the CDR3 reads TGTGCCAGTAGTATGCACACCTCCTACGAGCAGTACTTC. Translation gives CASSMHTSYEQYF.

The V gene is TRBV29-1, the J gene TRBJ2-7, with a possible D match to TRBD2 (6 bases). Per germline, CDR1 SQVTM and CDR2 ANQGSEA. Between the trimmed V and J ends, which lost 4 bases and 7 bases, there was a span of 8 bases. This CDR3 is 10 amino acids long. CDR3 amino acids: CSVVGREQYF. CDR3 sequence (DNA): TGCAGCGTTGTGGGGAGGGAGCAGTACTTC.

V usage is TRBV5-6 and J usage is TRBJ2-1; the D call may be TRBD1 or TRBD2 (5 bases each). This CDR3 has 11 amino acids. CDR1 and CDR2 from the germline V gene are SGHDT and YYEEEE. V lost 3 bases to trimming and J lost 10 bases, with 8 bases between them. CDR3 bases: TGTGCCAGCAGCTCGGGACCCGAGCAGTTCTTC. This codes for CASSSGPEQFF.

The rearrangement links TRBV28 to TRBJ1-5; 11 bases align to TRBD1. Germline V gene data show CDR1 as MDHEN and CDR2 as SYDVKM. J lost 6 bases, V lost 6 bases, and 7 bases had no gene match. This CDR3 region has 15 residues. CDR3 region: CASREGQGASQPQHF. The CDR3 nucleotides read TGTGCCAGCAGGGAAGGACAGGGGGCGAGTCAGCCCCAGCATTTT. Full variable domain (rest looked up from reference TRBV28 and TRBJ1-5): DVKVTQSSRYLVKRTGEKVFLECVQDMDHENMFWYRQDPGLGLRLIYFSYDVKMKEKGDIPEGYSVSREKKERFSLILESASTNQTSMYLCASREGQGASQPQHFGDGTRLSIL.

The chain joins TRBV28 to TRBJ2-7; the match to TRBD1 covers 10 bases. The CDR3 sequence is 16 residues long. The V segment lost 4 bases and the J segment 2 bases; nucleotides outside the gene matches: 8. Germline CDR1 reads MDHEN; CDR2 reads SYDVKM. The CDR3 reads CASSYLPGQGPYEQYF. The DNA of the CDR3 is TGTGCCAGCAGTTATCTACCGGGACAGGGGCCCTACGAGCAGTACTTC. Based on the CDR3 plus reference TRBV28 and TRBJ2-7, the full variable domain is DVKVTQSSRYLVKRTGEKVFLECVQDMDHENMFWYRQDPGLGLRLIYFSYDVKMKEKGDIPEGYSVSREKKERFSLILESASTNQTSMYLCASSYLPGQGPYEQYFGPGTRLTVT.

V is TRBV6-4 and J is TRBJ2-3, with 9 bases aligning to TRBD2. The V gene end was trimmed by 7 bases and the J gene end by 4 bases; junction bases not matched to a gene: 9. The CDR3 is 15 amino acids. The germline V gene encodes CDR1 MRHNA and CDR2 SNTAGT. As DNA, the CDR3 is TGTGCCAGCAAATCGACTAGCGGCAGTCCAGATACGCAGTATTTT. Encoded protein: CASKSTSGSPDTQYF.

V usage is TRBV14 and J usage is TRBJ2-1; unclear D gene. Trimming took off 1 base at V and 0 bases at J, with 10 bases between the two ends. The CDR3 is 16 residues long. The germline V gene has CDR1 SGHDN and CDR2 FVKESK. Here the CDR3 DNA reads TGTGCCAGCAGCCAAGTAAAGCATAGCTCCTACAATGAGCAGTTCTTC. Translated: CASSQVKHSSYNEQFF.

The chain carries TRBV27 and TRBJ2-5; 7 bases fit TRBD2. Trimming cost V 6 bases and J 5 bases; bases outside gene matches: 24. The germline CDR1 and CDR2 sequences are MNHEY and SMNVEV (reference sequence). This CDR3 has 19 amino acids. CDR3 in amino acids: CASSLGNLGLEEGRETQYF. DNA for the CDR3: TGTGCCAGCAGCTTGGGCAATCTCGGACTAGAGGAGGGGAGGGAGACCCAGTACTTC.

The chain uses TRBV11-2 and TRBJ1-1; D is possibly TRBD1 (6 bases). The CDR3 has 18 amino acids. Germline CDR1 and CDR2: SGHAT and FQNNGV. Trimming left V 0 bases short and J 0 bases short, with 17 bases between. The CDR3 nucleotides are TGTGCCAGCAGCTTAGATCCCAGGCAGGGGCCTTTGAACACTGAAGCTTTCTTT. It specifies CASSLDPRQGPLNTEAFF. Using reference TRBV11-2 and TRBJ1-1 for the parts outside the CDR3, the full variable domain is EAGVAQSPRYKIIEKRQSVAFWCNPISGHATLYWYQQILGQGPKLLIQFQNNGVVDDSQLPKDRFSAERLKGVDSTLKIQPAKLEDSAVYLCASSLDPRQGPLNTEAFFGQGTRLTVV.

This clonotype came up once. This chain links TRBV9 with TRBJ1-6, with D uncertain. The CDR3 has 14 amino acids. V gave up 4 bases and J gave up 8 bases, with 13 bases separating them. Germline CDR1 SGDLS, CDR2 YYNGEE. CDR3 nucleotide sequence: TGTGCCAGCAGCCCGGCGGGAATTGATTCACCCCTCCACTTT. This gives the protein CASSPAGIDSPLHF.